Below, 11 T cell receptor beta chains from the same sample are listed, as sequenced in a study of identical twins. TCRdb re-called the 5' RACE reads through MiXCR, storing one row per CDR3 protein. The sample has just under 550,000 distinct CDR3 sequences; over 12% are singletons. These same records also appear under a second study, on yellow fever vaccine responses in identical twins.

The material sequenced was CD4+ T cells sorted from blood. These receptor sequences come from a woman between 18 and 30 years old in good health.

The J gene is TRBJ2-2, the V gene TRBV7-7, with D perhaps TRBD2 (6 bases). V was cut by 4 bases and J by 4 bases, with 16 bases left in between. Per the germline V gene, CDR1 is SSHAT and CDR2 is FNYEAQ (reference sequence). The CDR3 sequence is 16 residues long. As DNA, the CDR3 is TGTGCCAGCAGCTCCCGTAGTAGCGGACTCACCGGGGAGCTGTTTTTT. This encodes CASSSRSSGLTGELFF. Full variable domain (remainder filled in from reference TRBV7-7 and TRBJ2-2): GAGVSQSPRYKVTKRGQDVTLRCDPISSHATLYWYQQALGQGPEFLTYFNYEAQPDKSGLPSDRFSAERPEGSISTLTIQRTEQRDSAMYRCASSSRSSGLTGELFFGEGSRLTVL.

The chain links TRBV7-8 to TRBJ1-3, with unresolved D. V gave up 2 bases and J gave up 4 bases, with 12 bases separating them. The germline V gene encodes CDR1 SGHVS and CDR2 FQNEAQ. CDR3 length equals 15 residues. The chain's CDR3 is CASSLLGRSGNTIYF. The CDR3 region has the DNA TGTGCCAGCAGCTTATTAGGGCGCTCCGGAAACACCATATATTTT.

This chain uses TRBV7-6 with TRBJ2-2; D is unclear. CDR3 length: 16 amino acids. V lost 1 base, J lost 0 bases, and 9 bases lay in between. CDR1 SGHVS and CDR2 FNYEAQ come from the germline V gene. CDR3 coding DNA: TGTGCCAGCAGCTTAGTAGGGAACGCGAACACCGGGGAGCTGTTTTTT. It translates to CASSLVGNANTGELFF.

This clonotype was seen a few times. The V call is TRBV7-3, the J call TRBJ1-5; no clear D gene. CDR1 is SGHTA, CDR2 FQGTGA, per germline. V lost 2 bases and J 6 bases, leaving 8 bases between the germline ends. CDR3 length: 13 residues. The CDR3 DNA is TGTGCCAGCAGCTTACTGGTGGGTCAGCCCCAGCATTTT. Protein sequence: CASSLLVGQPQHF.

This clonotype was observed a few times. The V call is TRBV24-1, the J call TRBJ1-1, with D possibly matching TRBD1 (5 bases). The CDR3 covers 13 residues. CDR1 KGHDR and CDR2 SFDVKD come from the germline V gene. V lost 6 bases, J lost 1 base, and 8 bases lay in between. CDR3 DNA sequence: TGTGCCACCAGTTTCAGGGAGAACACTGAAGCTTTCTTT. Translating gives CATSFRENTEAFF.

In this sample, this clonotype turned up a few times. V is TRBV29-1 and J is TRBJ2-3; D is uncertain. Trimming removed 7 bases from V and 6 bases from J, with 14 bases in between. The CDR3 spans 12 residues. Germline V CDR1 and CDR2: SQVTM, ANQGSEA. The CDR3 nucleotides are TGCAGCGCTTTTCGGGTGGGGGATACGCAGTATTTT. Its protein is CSAFRVGDTQYF.

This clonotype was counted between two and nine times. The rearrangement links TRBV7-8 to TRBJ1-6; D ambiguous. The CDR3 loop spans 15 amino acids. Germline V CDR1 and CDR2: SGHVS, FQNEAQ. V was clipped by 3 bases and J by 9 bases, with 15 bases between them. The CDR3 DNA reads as TGTGCCAGCAGCTTCGGTGAAGGCAAAGGTTCACCCCTCCACTTT. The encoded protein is CASSFGEGKGSPLHF.

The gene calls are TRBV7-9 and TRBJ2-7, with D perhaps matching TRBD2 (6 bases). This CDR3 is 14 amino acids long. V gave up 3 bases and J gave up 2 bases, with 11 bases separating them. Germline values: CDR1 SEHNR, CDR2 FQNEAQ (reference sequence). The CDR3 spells CASSLNGGAYEQYV. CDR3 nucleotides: TGTGCCAGCAGCTTGAACGGGGGTGCCTACGAGCAGTACGTC.

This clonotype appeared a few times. The CDR3 DNA is TGTGCCAGCGGAGAGGATACGCAGTATTTT. Translating gives CASGEDTQYF. The chain is built from TRBV2 and TRBJ2-3; D is undetermined. Germline-derived CDR1 and CDR2 are SNHLY and FYNNEI. V lost 8 bases, J lost 6 bases, and 6 bases lay in between. The CDR3 consists of 10 residues.

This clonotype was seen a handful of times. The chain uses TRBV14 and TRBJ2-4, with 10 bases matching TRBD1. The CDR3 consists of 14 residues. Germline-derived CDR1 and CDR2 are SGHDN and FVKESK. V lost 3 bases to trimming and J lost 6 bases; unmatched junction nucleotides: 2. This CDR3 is CASSQDRGANIQYF. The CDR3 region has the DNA TGTGCCAGCAGCCAGGACAGGGGGGCAAACATTCAGTACTTC.

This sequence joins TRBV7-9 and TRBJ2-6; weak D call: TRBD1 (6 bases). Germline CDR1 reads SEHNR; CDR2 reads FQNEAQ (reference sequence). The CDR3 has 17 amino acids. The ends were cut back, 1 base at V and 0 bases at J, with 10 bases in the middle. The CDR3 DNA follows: TGTGCCAGCAGCTTAGTGAGGACAGACTCTGGGGCCAACGTCCTGACTTTC. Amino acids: CASSLVRTDSGANVLTF.